What follows describes a single TCR beta chain. Its antigen remains unidentified. The entry originates in a study of beta chain features in type 1 diabetes. Whole-study results and caveats: Cells expressing TCR highly could be over-represented by cDNA sequencing.

The germline gives CDR1 LNHDA, CDR2 SQIVND (reference sequence). The junction had 12 bases not matched to a gene; V was cut back by 8 bases and J by 8 bases. The CDR3 sequence is 14 residues long. The study reverse transcribed the entire isolated RNA, so it sequenced expressed TCRB transcripts. The data were produced by immunoSEQ multiplex PCR, yet TCRdb's version contains in-frame clones alone and is incomplete. This sample carries 120,000 to 150,000 clones, 6.5% to 8.5% of them seen once, and the ten largest clones take about 1.4%. The material sequenced was central memory CD4+ T cells from blood. This clonotype originated in a woman aged 25-40 years in good health. The chain uses TRBV19 and TRBJ2-1, with TRBD2 matching over 7 bases. This chain's CDR3 is CASRLGGRGDEQFF. In DNA, the CDR3 is TGTGCCAGTCGTCTGGGCGGGAGAGGGGATGAGCAGTTCTTC. Complete variable domain (other parts from reference TRBV19 and TRBJ2-1): DGGITQSPKYLFRKEGQNVTLSCEQNLNHDAMYWYRQDPGQGLRLIYYSQIVNDFQKGDIAEGYSVSREKKESFPLTVTSAQKNPTAFYLCASRLGGRGDEQFFGPGTRLTVL.